The 32 T cell receptor beta chains below all came from one sample that was sequenced in a study of T cell responses to AZD1222 COVID-19 vaccine. Method: immunoSEQ multiplex PCR; TCRdb's copy keeps in-frame clones and lacks some. The table lists 100,000 or so clones, 80% to 90% of them singletons, with less than 3.5% in the top ten. The input for sequencing was peripheral blood, taken on day 0 of AZD1222 vaccination. Every receptor here comes from an adult in good health.

The rearrangement joins TRBV6-5 to TRBJ1-4; D remains ambiguous. V lost 7 bases and J 6 bases, leaving 6 bases between the germline ends. The CDR3 has 11 residues. From germline, CDR1 is MNHEY and CDR2 SVGAGI. The CDR3 region has the DNA TGTGCCAGCACCCTCTATGAAAAACTGTTTTTT. It codes for CASTLYEKLFF.

The CDR3 is CASSDRDKNTGELFF. CDR3 nucleotide sequence: TGCGCCAGCAGCGACCGGGACAAGAACACCGGGGAGCTGTTTTTT. The chain links TRBV5-1 to TRBJ2-2; perhaps TRBD1 as D (6 bases). The CDR3 totals 15 residues. The germline CDR1 and CDR2 sequences are SGHRS and YFSETQ. The V end lost 4 bases, the J end lost 1 base, and 11 bases lay between the germline ends.

This clone was seen a handful of times. The V call is TRBV3-1 (or the pseudogene TRBV3-2), the J call TRBJ1-1; the D gene is possibly TRBD1 (6 bases). The V end was cut by 3 bases, the J end by 8 bases, with 16 bases between. Germline-derived CDR1 and CDR2 are LGHDT and YNNKEL (reference sequence). The CDR3 runs to 14 residues. CDR3 loop: CASSQRDIGLEAFF. DNA for the CDR3: TGTGCCAGCAGCCAGAGGGACATTGGATTAGAAGCTTTCTTT.

V and J are TRBV7-9 and TRBJ1-4; 7 positions match TRBD1. The CDR3 is made up of 16 amino acids. The germline V gene has CDR1 SEHNR and CDR2 FQNEAQ (reference sequence). V dropped 5 bases and J dropped 3; count of bases not matched to a gene: 9. The DNA of the CDR3 is TGTGCCAGCAGCCCCGAGGGGGCGCGGGCTAATGAAAAACTGTTTTTT. Protein product: CASSPEGARANEKLFF.

The table lists this clone with a count of one. This chain joins TRBV6-2 or TRBV6-3 and TRBJ2-3; the match to TRBD1 covers 7 bases. The CDR3 sequence is 15 residues long. Unmatched junction bases numbered 7, after V lost 4 bases and J lost 3 bases. From germline, CDR1 is MNHEY and CDR2 SVGEGT. In nucleotides, the CDR3 is TGTGCCAGCAGTTTAAACGACAGGGTTACAGATACGCAGTATTTT. This gives the protein CASSLNDRVTDTQYF.

This chain links TRBV12-3 or TRBV12-4 with TRBJ1-5, with D perhaps matching TRBD1 (6 bases). Trimming stripped 3 bases from V and 5 bases from J, with 8 bases between. The CDR3 totals 13 residues. The CDR3 bases are TGTGCCAGCAGTTTGGACAGTTATCAGCCCCAGCATTTT. Translating it yields CASSLDSYQPQHF.

The chain recombines TRBV6-2 or TRBV6-3 with TRBJ2-7, with a tentative D call TRBD1 (5 bases). Germline V lookup: CDR1 MNHEY, CDR2 SVGEGT. The germline V and J ends were trimmed by 5 bases and 2 bases, with 10 bases remaining between them. CDR3 length: 13 amino acids. In nucleotides, the CDR3 is TGTGCCAGCAGTACCAGGGCCCCCTACGAGCAGTACTTC. Its protein is CASSTRAPYEQYF.

The V gene is TRBV6-4, the J gene TRBJ1-2, with a tentative D call TRBD1 (6 bases). Trimming left V 6 bases short and J 4 bases short, with 15 bases between. From germline, CDR1 is MRHNA and CDR2 SNTAGT. The CDR3 sequence is 14 residues long. CDR3 region: CASRRDTSAYGYTF. In nucleotides, the CDR3 is TGTGCCAGCAGGAGGGACACCAGCGCCTATGGCTACACCTTC.

The rearrangement uses TRBV7-8 and TRBJ1-6; D uncertain. There are 14 residues in the CDR3. V was clipped by 2 bases and J by 8 bases, with 10 bases between them. CDR1 and CDR2 from the germline V gene are SGHVS and FQNEAQ. Here the CDR3 reads CASSLRFGDSPLHF. DNA of the CDR3: TGTGCCAGCAGCTTACGGTTTGGCGATTCACCCCTCCACTTT.

The rearrangement joins TRBV28 to TRBJ1-2, with TRBD1 as a possible D gene (5 bases). This CDR3 is built from 14 residues. Germline V gene data show CDR1 as MDHEN and CDR2 as SYDVKM. The V end was cut by 5 bases, the J end by 4 bases, with 14 bases between. The CDR3 coding sequence is TGTGCCAGCAGTGGGGGGACGGAACTCTATGGCTACACCTTC. Translating it yields CASSGGTELYGYTF.

The chain uses TRBV11-2 and TRBJ2-7; D is tentatively TRBD1 or TRBD2 (5 bases each). CDR1 is SGHAT and CDR2 is FQNNGV in the germline V gene. The CDR3 is 12 amino acids. V lost 2 bases and J lost 6, with 8 bases in between. DNA of the CDR3: TGTGCCAGCAGCTTAACGGGGACCGAGCAGTACTTC. This translates into CASSLTGTEQYF.

The chain couples TRBV6-2 or TRBV6-3 to TRBJ1-3, with D unclear. Trimming took off 5 bases at V and 8 bases at J, with 10 bases between the two ends. Germline V gene data show CDR1 as MNHEY and CDR2 as SVGEGT. CDR3 length equals 12 residues. CDR3 region: CASSRLGDTIYF. CDR3 in DNA: TGTGCCAGCAGTCGTCTTGGGGACACCATATATTTT.

The rearrangement links TRBV6-5 to TRBJ1-6; D is uncertain. The CDR3 consists of 13 residues. The germline V and J ends were trimmed by 8 bases and 17 bases, with 22 bases remaining between them. CDR1 is MNHEY, CDR2 SVGAGI, per germline. CDR3 residues: CASSHHRGPPVHF. DNA of the CDR3: TGTGCCAGCTCCCACCACCGGGGTCCCCCCGTCCACTTT.

The chain has TRBV11-2 and TRBJ1-1, with D possibly being TRBD1 (5 bases). This CDR3 comprises 14 residues. V was clipped by 0 bases and J by 5 bases, with 10 bases between them. The germline V gene has CDR1 SGHAT and CDR2 FQNNGV. The chain's CDR3 is CASSLDRVGTEAFF. CDR3 nucleotides: TGTGCCAGCAGCTTAGACAGGGTCGGAACTGAAGCTTTCTTT.

The chain joins TRBV7-2 to TRBJ1-3; D possibly corresponds to TRBD1 (6 bases). Germline CDR1 SGHTA, CDR2 FQGNSA. The CDR3 extends over 17 amino acids. V was cut by 1 base and J by 4 bases, with 17 bases left in between. CDR3 sequence reads: CASSLDSGTRGGNTIYF. CDR3 coding DNA: TGTGCCAGCAGCTTAGATTCCGGGACAAGGGGGGGAAACACCATATATTTT. Full variable domain (rest looked up from reference TRBV7-2 and TRBJ1-3): GAGVSQSPSNKVTEKGKDVELRCDPISGHTALYWYRQSLGQGLEFLIYFQGNSAPDKSGLPSDRFSAERTGGSVSTLTIQRTQQEDSAVYLCASSLDSGTRGGNTIYFGEGSWLTVV.

The chain is built from TRBV5-1 and TRBJ2-3, with 13 bases aligning to TRBD2. The germline V gene encodes CDR1 SGHRS and CDR2 YFSETQ. Unmatched junction bases numbered 15, after V lost 6 bases and J lost 5 bases. The CDR3 totals 18 residues. For the CDR3, the DNA is TGCGCCAGCAAAGGGACTAGCGGGGATCCGACCGAAAAAGATACGCAGTATTTT. Translated: CASKGTSGDPTEKDTQYF. Together with reference TRBV5-1 and TRBJ2-3, the CDR3 gives the full variable domain: KAGVTQTPRYLIKTRGQQVTLSCSPISGHRSVSWYQQTPGQGLQFLFEYFSETQRNKGNFPGRFSGRQFSNSRSEMNVSTLELGDSALYLCASKGTSGDPTEKDTQYFGPGTRLTVL.

The V call is TRBV15, the J call TRBJ1-2, with D perhaps TRBD1 (5 bases). V lost 3 bases to trimming and J lost 0 bases, with 8 bases between them. The germline V gene encodes CDR1 LNHNV and CDR2 YYDKDF (reference sequence). The CDR3 is 14 amino acids. The CDR3 spells CATSRDNANYGYTF. The CDR3 region has the DNA TGTGCCACCAGCAGGGACAACGCTAACTATGGCTACACCTTC.

This clone has a handful of counts. V usage is TRBV6-2 or TRBV6-3 and J usage is TRBJ1-1; D might be TRBD1 (5 bases). Between the trimmed V and J ends, which lost 6 bases and 4 bases, there was a span of 9 bases. The CDR3 totals 12 residues. Germline-derived CDR1 and CDR2 are MNHEY and SVGEGT. The CDR3 is CASSGAFTEAFF. The CDR3 coding sequence is TGTGCCAGCAGCGGGGCGTTCACTGAAGCTTTCTTT.

The rearrangement uses TRBV7-8 and TRBJ1-1, with D unclear. V shed 5 bases and J shed 0 bases, with 4 bases lying between them. This CDR3 region has 12 residues. The germline V gene encodes CDR1 SGHVS and CDR2 FQNEAQ. Here the CDR3 reads CASSPLNTEAFF. The CDR3 nucleotides are TGTGCCAGCAGCCCCTTGAACACTGAAGCTTTCTTT.

The V and J genes are TRBV6-2 or TRBV6-3 and TRBJ2-7; 11 nucleotides align to TRBD1. V lost 2 bases and J lost 6; bases outside the gene matches: 12. Germline V gene sequence: CDR1 MNHEY, CDR2 SVGEGT. This CDR3 has 17 residues. This chain's CDR3 is CASSYPPGTGGIFEQYF. For the CDR3, the DNA is TGTGCCAGCAGTTACCCCCCCGGGACAGGGGGAATTTTCGAGCAGTACTTC.

This chain links TRBV27 with TRBJ2-7; 11 bases match TRBD2. CDR1 and CDR2 (germline): MNHEY, SMNVEV (reference sequence). The CDR3 runs 16 residues. Trimming cost V 5 bases and J 2 bases; bases outside gene matches: 8. Here the CDR3 reads CASSANLAGGPYEQYF. CDR3 coding DNA: TGTGCCAGCAGTGCCAATTTAGCGGGGGGGCCCTACGAGCAGTACTTC.

This clone was seen once. Here the CDR3 DNA reads TGTGCCAGCAGCCAAAGAGCGGGGGCCTCCTACGAGCAGTACTTC. It translates to CASSQRAGASYEQYF. This sequence joins TRBV3-1 (or the pseudogene TRBV3-2) and TRBJ2-7, with 8 positions matching TRBD2. CDR1 is LGHDT and CDR2 is YNNKEL in the germline V gene (reference sequence). The CDR3 consists of 15 residues. The junction had 3 bases not matched to a gene; V was cut back by 2 bases and J by 0 bases.

This clone has only a few counts. The chain combines TRBV3-1 (or the pseudogene TRBV3-2) with TRBJ1-5; D is unclear. Germline CDR1 is LGHDT and CDR2 is YNNKEL (reference sequence). Trimming removed 0 bases at V and 1 base at J, with 10 bases between. CDR3 size: 16 residues. The CDR3 DNA reads TGTGCCAGCAGCCAAGACTCCCGTGGAAGCAATCAGCCCCAGCATTTT. Encoded protein: CASSQDSRGSNQPQHF.

A few counts support this clone. The rearrangement links TRBV25-1 to TRBJ1-2, with D perhaps TRBD1 (5 bases). The V gene lost 3 bases and the J gene lost 7 bases, with 15 bases spanning the gap. Germline CDR1 is MGHDK and CDR2 is SYGVNS. There are 14 residues in the CDR3. This CDR3 reads CASSDPGGFGGYTF. The DNA for the CDR3 is TGTGCCAGCAGTGACCCCGGGGGGTTCGGTGGCTACACCTTC.

This clone has a single count. This CDR3 reads CASSGTNLYEQYF. CDR3 nucleotides: TGTGCCAGCAGCGGGACCAATCTCTACGAGCAGTACTTC. The rearrangement links TRBV14 to TRBJ2-7; D may match TRBD1 or TRBD2 (5 bases each). CDR3 length equals 13 residues. Trimming removed 5 bases from V and 3 bases from J, with 11 bases in between. Per the germline V gene, CDR1 is SGHDN and CDR2 is FVKESK.

This chain connects TRBV19 to TRBJ1-6; D may be TRBD1 (6 bases). The CDR3 sequence is 15 residues long. Trimming cost V 0 bases and J 9 bases, with 12 bases left between them. Germline V lookup: CDR1 LNHDA, CDR2 SQIVND (reference sequence). CDR3: CASSIDHPGASPLHF. DNA of the CDR3: TGTGCCAGTAGTATAGATCACCCGGGGGCTTCACCCCTCCACTTT.

The chain carries TRBV27 and TRBJ1-2, with D perhaps TRBD1 (6 bases). The germline gives CDR1 MNHEY, CDR2 SMNVEV (reference sequence). CDR3 length: 14 residues. The V gene lost 3 bases and the J gene lost 4 bases, with 12 bases spanning the gap. In nucleotides, the CDR3 is TGTGCCAGCAGTTTCCTCCAGGGGACCTATGGCTACACCTTC. Translated: CASSFLQGTYGYTF.

The rearrangement uses TRBV6-6 and TRBJ1-5; 8 bases line up with TRBD1. The CDR3 is 16 residues long. V lost 4 bases to trimming and J lost 3 bases; unmatched junction nucleotides: 8. CDR1 is MNHNY, CDR2 SVGAGI, per germline (reference sequence). The CDR3 DNA reads TGTGCCAGCAGTTCCAGGACAGGGAGGGACAATCAGCCCCAGCATTTT. Translation: CASSSRTGRDNQPQHF.

The genes are TRBV28 and TRBJ1-6; D gene ambiguous. Germline V CDR1 and CDR2: MDHEN, SYDVKM. Trimming left V 6 bases short and J 7 bases short, with 19 bases between. The CDR3 totals 16 residues. CDR3 loop: CASRSPEGGMNSPLHF. CDR3 bases: TGTGCCAGCAGATCTCCTGAGGGTGGTATGAATTCACCCCTCCACTTT.

With respect to this clone: The junction shows a germline mismatch at one end, possibly a read error. The genes are TRBV7-2 and TRBJ1-2, with TRBD1 matching over 9 bases. Looked up from germline, CDR1 is SGHTA and CDR2 is FQGNSA. The CDR3 covers 13 residues. CDR3 nucleotide sequence: TGTGCCAGCAGCCCGGACCGGGACAGGGAAAACTTCTTC. This encodes CASSPDRDRENFF.

J is TRBJ1-6 and V is TRBV5-1, with D perhaps matching TRBD1 (6 bases). Per germline, CDR1 SGHRS and CDR2 YFSETQ. The V and J ends lost 0 bases and 6 bases respectively, with 13 bases between them. The CDR3 runs to 16 residues. The CDR3 here is CASSLGSGAGNSPLHF. The CDR3 region has the DNA TGCGCCAGCAGCTTGGGGTCAGGGGCTGGTAATTCACCCCTCCACTTT.

This sequence joins TRBV7-2 and TRBJ1-1; a weak D match, TRBD1 (5 bases). Looked up from germline, CDR1 is SGHTA and CDR2 is FQGNSA. The CDR3 runs to 16 residues. Trimming shortened V by 7 bases and J by 4 bases, and 22 bases separated the two germline ends. In nucleotides, the CDR3 is TGTGCCAGCACCCCTAGATTACGGGGGAGTAGCACTGAAGCTTTCTTT. Amino acids: CASTPRLRGSSTEAFF.